This TCR beta chain comes out of a study of T-cell memory formation after mild COVID-19 listed by TCRdb under 2021. General notes on the study: TCR sequence clusters from the two donors were found to be largely donor specific. Two young, previously healthy adult volunteers made up the cohort, one male and one female. T-cell clones expanding and contracting after mild COVID-19 in two donors were tracked by longitudinal TCRalpha and TCRbeta repertoire sequencing. What the research found in general, with its limitations: Contracting CD4+ clones were found mainly in CM and EM memory subsets, while CD8+ clones were enriched in EMRA. The second-wave clones that peaked on day 37 were not confirmed to be SARS-CoV-2 specific. The detection of some responding clones in pre-infection memory suggests that pre-existing cross-reactive memory T cells joined the SARS-CoV-2 response. Balanced CD4/CD8 phenotypes were observed for clones contracting from day 15 to 85, whereas a bias towards CD4+ was observed for a second wave of clones expanding from day 15 to 37. Only a couple of mild cases were covered by the study, and larger cohorts that include severe cases with pre-infection samples were considered necessary.

Ficoll-Paque density gradient centrifugation was the method used to isolate PBMCs. Sequencing took place on an Illumina NovaSeq 6000. TCRalpha and TCRbeta cDNA libraries were constructed by 5'RACE with constant-segment primers, with sample barcodes and unique molecular identifiers being introduced. Trizol reagent was used to extract RNA from every sample. Amplification of the libraries took two PCR steps, and the second step added a second sample barcode plus Illumina TruSeq adapters. Sequencing of libraries was performed on an Illumina NovaSeq with 2 x 150 bp paired-end reads. In the source study's methods: The reads were demultiplexed and collapsed into UMI-guided consensus sequences using migec v1.2.7. Using mixcr v2.1.11, UMI consensuses were aligned to TRA and TRB V and J templates and then assembled into clonotypes. A clonotype was counted as expanded or contracted only if both edgeR and NoisET called the change significant, with noise models trained on biological replicates. For edgeR calls, a false discovery rate-adjusted p below 0.01 and a log2 fold-change threshold of 1 were applied. As an exploratory analysis of dynamics, max-normalized trajectories of the 1000 most abundant clonotypes were examined by PCA with hierarchical clustering. Separately sequenced CD4+ and CD8+ repertoires were used to assign the CD4 or CD8 phenotype of responding clones. Using fastp at Q25 and MiXCR, TCRdb reprocessed the public reads and kept productive beta chains. Rows with one shared CDR3 protein collapse into an entry with the most common genes and DNA. TCRdb, not the original authors, processed these V and J calls. In this sample the table shows 300,000 to 350,000 distinct CDR3 sequences, over 11% of which occur a single time. The ten largest clones capture around 20% of the sample.

Comments on this clonotype: This receptor's antigen is unknown. It has no much larger one-base neighbor in the sample; base qualities were not kept.

Sequencing was carried out using PBMCs or a T cell subset sorted from them (not recorded which). The TCR comes from a man younger than 30 who had mild COVID-19 (a few samples of this study predate the infection). The sample titles of this study are shuffled in the database, so cell type and time point are left out; the donor was told from shared clones.

The CDR3 loop reads CATSDSQGRPGTEAFF. The nucleotide sequence reads TGTGCCACCAGTGATTCACAGGGGCGTCCGGGTACTGAAGCTTTCTTT. The receptor chain draws on TRBV24-1 and TRBJ1-1, with 7 bases in between that match TRBD1. The CDR1 and CDR2 encoded by the germline V gene are KGHDR and SFDVKD. From cysteine to phenylalanine, the CDR3 is 16 amino acids long. The entry retains the CDR3 DNA only, 48 bases that are in frame from base 1. From V the trimming removes 2 bases and from J it removes 5 bases, while the gene matches leave 10 bases of the junction unaccounted for.